The present T cell receptor beta chain was sequenced within a study of T cells in Graves' hyperthyroidism and ophthalmopathy. This clonotype came up many times. Its target is unknown. These patients, aged 18 to 65, had recently diagnosed hyperthyroidism lasting under 2 months. The diagnoses drew upon clinical symptoms, serum thyroxine and TRAb, thyroid ultrasound and orbital computed tomography. Study-wide results and caveats: Most clonotypes that expanded in the thyroid above 0.001 also showed up in blood. Ophthalmopathy could be told apart from stable hyperthyroidism with a 13 V-J model.

The CDR3 length is 13 residues. The germline CDR1 and CDR2 sequences are SNHLY and FYNNEI. Germline trimming cut 8 bases from V and 6 bases from J; bases unmatched to any gene: 5. The CDR3 regions of TCR beta were amplified from RNA transcripts. An initial round of RT-PCR targeting the TCR CDR3 relied on the HTBI primer set. Via MiXCR, TCRdb re-called the multiplex PCR reads, giving one row per CDR3 protein. The sample yields about 210,000 distinct CDR3 sequences, 17% seen once. The TCR comes from a man over 45 with Graves' hyperthyroidism. The sequencing sample was made of blood. This chain links TRBV2 with TRBJ2-1; TRBD1 matches 9 bases. The DNA for the CDR3 is TGTGCCAGCCTCCGGGACAGGGTCAATGAGCAGTTCTTC. Amino acids: CASLRDRVNEQFF. The full variable domain, with the rest looked up from reference TRBV2 and TRBJ2-1, is EPEVTQTPSHQVTQMGQEVILRCVPISNHLYFYWYRQILGQKVEFLVSFYNNEISEKSEIFDDQFSVERPDGSNFTLKIRSTKLEDSAMYFCASLRDRVNEQFFGPGTRLTVL.